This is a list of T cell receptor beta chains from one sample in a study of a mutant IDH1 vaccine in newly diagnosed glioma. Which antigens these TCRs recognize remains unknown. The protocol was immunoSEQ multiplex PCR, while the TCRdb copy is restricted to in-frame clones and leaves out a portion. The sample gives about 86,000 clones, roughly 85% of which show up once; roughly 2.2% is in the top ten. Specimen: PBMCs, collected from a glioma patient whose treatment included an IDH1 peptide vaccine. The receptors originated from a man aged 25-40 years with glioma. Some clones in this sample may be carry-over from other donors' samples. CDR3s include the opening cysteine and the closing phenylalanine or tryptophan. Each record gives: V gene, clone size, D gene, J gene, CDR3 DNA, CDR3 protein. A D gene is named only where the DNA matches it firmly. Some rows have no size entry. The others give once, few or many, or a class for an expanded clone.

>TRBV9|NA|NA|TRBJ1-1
TGTGCCAGCAGCCCGGGACGAACTGAAGCTTTCTTT
CASSPGRTEAFF
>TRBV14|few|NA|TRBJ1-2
TGTGCCAGCAGCCAACAGGGGAAGCATGGCTACACCTTC
CASSQQGKHGYTF
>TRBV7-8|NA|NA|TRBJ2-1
TGTGCCAGCAGCTCGGGGACCCGCAATGAGCAGTTCTTC
CASSSGTRNEQFF
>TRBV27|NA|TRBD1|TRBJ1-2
TGTGCCAGCAGTTTATCCACGGACAGGGATGGTGGCTACACCTTC
CASSLSTDRDGGYTF
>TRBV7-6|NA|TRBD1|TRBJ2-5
TGTGCCAGCAGCCTATACGACAGGGTCCAAGAGACCCAGTACTTC
CASSLYDRVQETQYF
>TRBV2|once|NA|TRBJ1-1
TGTGCCAGCAGTGTAATGGGAGGGCGGGCGAACACTGAAGCTTTCTTT
CASSVMGGRANTEAFF
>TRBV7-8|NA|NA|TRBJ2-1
TGTGCCAGCAGCGCCGAGCGTACGGATGAGCAGTTCTTC
CASSAERTDEQFF
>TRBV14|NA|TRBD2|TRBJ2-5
TGTGCCAGCAGCCAAGCCCCCACTAGCGGGCAAGAGACCCAGTACTTC
CASSQAPTSGQETQYF
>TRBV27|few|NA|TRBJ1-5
TGTGCCAGCAGTTTAGGTCGGGGCAATCAGCCCCAGCATTTT
CASSLGRGNQPQHF
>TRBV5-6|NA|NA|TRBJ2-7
TGTGCCAGTAGCTTGTTCAGGGGCAGCTCCTACGAGCAGTACTTC
CASSLFRGSSYEQYF
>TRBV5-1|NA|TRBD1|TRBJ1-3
TGCGCCAGCAGCTTGGACAGGGGGCGAGGAAACACCATATATTTT
CASSLDRGRGNTIYF
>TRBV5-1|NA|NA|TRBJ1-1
TGCGCCAGCAGCTTGGGACAGGACGCTGAAGCTTTCTTT
CASSLGQDAEAFF
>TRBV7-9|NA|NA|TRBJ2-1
TGTGCCAGCAGCTTAGTCGGGAGTAACAATGAGCAGTTCTTC
CASSLVGSNNEQFF
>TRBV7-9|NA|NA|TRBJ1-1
TGTGCCAGCAGCTTATCCGGGGCTTACACTGAAGCTTTCTTT
CASSLSGAYTEAFF
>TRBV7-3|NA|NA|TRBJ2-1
TGTGCCAGCAGCTTAAACGGACAGCCCAATGAGCAGTTCTTC
CASSLNGQPNEQFF
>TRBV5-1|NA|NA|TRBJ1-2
TGCGCCAGCAGCTTGAGGGTGGCCCCCTATGGCTACACCTTC
CASSLRVAPYGYTF
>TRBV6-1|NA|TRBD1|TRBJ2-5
TGTGCCAGCAACAGGGGTCGAGGGGAGACCCAGTACTTC
CASNRGRGETQYF
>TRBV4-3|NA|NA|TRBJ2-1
TGCGCCAGCAGCCAAACCCTGGGGGCTTACAATGAGCAGTTCTTC
CASSQTLGAYNEQFF
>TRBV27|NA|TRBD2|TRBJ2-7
TGTGCCAGCAGTCTTGGGTCTAGCGGGACCCACGAGCAGTACTTC
CASSLGSSGTHEQYF
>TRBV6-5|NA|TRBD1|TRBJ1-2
TGTGCCAGCAGTTATGACAGGGGAAGGGTAGGCTACACCTTC
CASSYDRGRVGYTF
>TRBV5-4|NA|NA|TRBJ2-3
TGTGCCAGCACCGCGCCAGGGAGGTCTAGCACAGATACGCAGTATTTT
CASTAPGRSSTDTQYF
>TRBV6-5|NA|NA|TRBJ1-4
TGTGCCAGCAGTCGAGGGGGGTCTAATGAAAAACTGTTTTTT
CASSRGGSNEKLFF
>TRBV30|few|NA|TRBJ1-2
TGTGCCTGGACCTTCTCGGGGGGAAGAGAATATGGCTACACCTTC
CAWTFSGGREYGYTF
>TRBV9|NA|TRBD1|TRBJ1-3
TGTGCCAGCAGCGGAGGACAGGGGTTTGGAAACACCATATATTTT
CASSGGQGFGNTIYF
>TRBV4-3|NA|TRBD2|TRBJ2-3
TGCGCCAGCAGCCATGATGGGGCGGGGGGGAGCACAGATACGCAGTATTTT
CASSHDGAGGSTDTQYF
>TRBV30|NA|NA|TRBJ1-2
TGTGCCTGGCGCCCGGGGGGGTACGGCTACACCTTC
CAWRPGGYGYTF
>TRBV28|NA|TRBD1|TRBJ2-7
TGTGCCAGCAGTCCGGGACAGGACTCCTACGAGCAGTACTTC
CASSPGQDSYEQYF
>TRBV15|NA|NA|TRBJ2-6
TGTGCCACCAGCAAAGTCCTAGAACTGGGACTGTCTGGGGCCAACGTCCTGACTTTC
CATSKVLELGLSGANVLTF
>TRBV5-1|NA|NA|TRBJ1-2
TGCGCCACATCTCCGGGGGGGTTTAACTATGGCTACACCTTC
CATSPGGFNYGYTF
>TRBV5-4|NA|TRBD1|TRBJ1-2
TGTGCCAGCAGCTGGGGACAGGGGGGCTATGGCTACACCTTC
CASSWGQGGYGYTF
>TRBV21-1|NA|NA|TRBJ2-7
TGTGCCAGCACCACACAGGGGGCCTACGAGCAGTACTTC
CASTTQGAYEQYF
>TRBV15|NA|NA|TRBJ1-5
TGTGCCACCAGCAGAGTAAGGGCCAGTGAAAATCAGCCCCAGCATTTT
CATSRVRASENQPQHF
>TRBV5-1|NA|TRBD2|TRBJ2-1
TGCGCCAGCAGCTTACTAGCGGTAACACCGAGGATCGATGAGCAGTTCTTC
CASSLLAVTPRIDEQFF
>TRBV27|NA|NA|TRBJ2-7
TGTGCCAGCAGTCTGCGACAGGACTCCTACGAGCAGTACTTC
CASSLRQDSYEQYF
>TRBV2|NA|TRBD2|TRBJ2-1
TGTGCCAGCCGATCGGGTCTAGCGGACAATGAGCAGTTCTTC
CASRSGLADNEQFF
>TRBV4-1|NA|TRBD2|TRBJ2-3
TGCGCCAGCAGCCAAGAGGCGCGGGGGGGCACAGATACGCAGTATTTT
CASSQEARGGTDTQYF
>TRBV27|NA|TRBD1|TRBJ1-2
TGTGCCAGCAGTTTATCGGGGACAGGTGGCTACACCTTC
CASSLSGTGGYTF
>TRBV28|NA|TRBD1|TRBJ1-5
TGTGCCAGCAGTTCACGGGGACAGGGGAAATGGAATCAGCCCCAGCATTTT
CASSSRGQGKWNQPQHF
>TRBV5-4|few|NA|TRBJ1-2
TGTGCCAGCAGCCTTCGAGACTATGGCTACACCTTC
CASSLRDYGYTF
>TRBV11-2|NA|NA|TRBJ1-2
TGTGCCAGCAGCTTAGGACACAGGATCGCAGGTGGCTACACCTTC
CASSLGHRIAGGYTF
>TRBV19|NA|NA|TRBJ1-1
TGTGCCAGTAGTATAGCAGGGTCGAGTATGGTTTTACGCACTGAAGCTTTCTTT
CASSIAGSSMVLRTEAFF
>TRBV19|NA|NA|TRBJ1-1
TGTGCCAGTAGTTATCAAGGGAACACTGAAGCTTTCTTT
CASSYQGNTEAFF
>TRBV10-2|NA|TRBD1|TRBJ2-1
TGCGCCAGCCGAAGACAGGGACCACCAGCCCACAATGAGCAGTTCTTC
CASRRQGPPAHNEQFF
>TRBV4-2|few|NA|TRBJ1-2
TGTGCCAGCAGCCAAGGGACAGATTATCGCCGGCGGGGCTACACCTTC
CASSQGTDYRRRGYTF
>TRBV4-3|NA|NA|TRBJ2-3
TGCGCCAGCAGCCAAGAAGGCCATGGACATACGCAGTATTTT
CASSQEGHGHTQYF
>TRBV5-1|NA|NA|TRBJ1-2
TGCGCCAGCAGCTTGGTGGTCAGGGACTATGGCTACACCTTC
CASSLVVRDYGYTF